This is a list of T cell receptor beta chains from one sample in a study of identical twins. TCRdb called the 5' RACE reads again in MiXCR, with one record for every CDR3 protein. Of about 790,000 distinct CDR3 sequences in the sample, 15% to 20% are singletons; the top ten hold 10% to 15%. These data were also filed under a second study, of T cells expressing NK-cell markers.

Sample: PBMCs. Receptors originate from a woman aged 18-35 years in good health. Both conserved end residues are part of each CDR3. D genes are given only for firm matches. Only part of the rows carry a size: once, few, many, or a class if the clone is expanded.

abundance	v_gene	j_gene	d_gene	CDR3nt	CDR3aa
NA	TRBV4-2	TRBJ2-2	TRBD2	TGTGCCAGCAGCCAAGATACAGCGGGGGGGCTTAACACCGGGGAGCTGTTTTTT	CASSQDTAGGLNTGELFF
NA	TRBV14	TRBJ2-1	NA	TGTGCCAGCAGCCAAGCGGTGGGCGACAATGAGCAGTTCTTC	CASSQAVGDNEQFF
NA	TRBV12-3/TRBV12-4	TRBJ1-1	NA	TGTGCCAGCAGTTCCTACCGCAACGGCGGCACTGAAGCTTTCTTT	CASSSYRNGGTEAFF
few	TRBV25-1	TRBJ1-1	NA	TGTGCCAGTAGGACCCCGAACACTGAAGCTTTCTTT	CASRTPNTEAFF
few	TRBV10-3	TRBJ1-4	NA	TGTGCCATCAGTGAGTCGCATAGTAGGAATGAAAAACTGTTTTTT	CAISESHSRNEKLFF
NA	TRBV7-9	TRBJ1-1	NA	TGTGCCAGCAGCTACGCCGGGAGTGAAGCTTTCTTT	CASSYAGSEAFF
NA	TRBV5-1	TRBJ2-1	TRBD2	TGCGCCAGCAGCCTACGGGGGGGAGGAGCGGATGAGCAGTTCTTC	CASSLRGGGADEQFF
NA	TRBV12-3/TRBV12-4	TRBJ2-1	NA	TGTGCCAGCAGTTATAACCGACTAGTTCAGCAGTTCTTC	CASSYNRLVQQFF
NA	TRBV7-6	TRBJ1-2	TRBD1	TGTGCCAGCAGCTTTGACAGGGGGGCAAGCGGCTACACCTTC	CASSFDRGASGYTF
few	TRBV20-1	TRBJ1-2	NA	TGCAGTGCTAGTCTTTCTGGGGCGCGGTATGGCTACACCTTC	CSASLSGARYGYTF
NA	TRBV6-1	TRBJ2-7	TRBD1	TGTGCCAGCAGAGCGACAGGGCATCCCTACGAGCAGTACTTC	CASRATGHPYEQYF
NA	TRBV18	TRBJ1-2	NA	TGTGCCAGCTCACCACGAGTCACAAGCAACTATGGCTACACCTTC	CASSPRVTSNYGYTF
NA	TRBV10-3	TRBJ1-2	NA	TGTGCCATCAGTGGGACGGCAATCTATGGCTACACCTTC	CAISGTAIYGYTF
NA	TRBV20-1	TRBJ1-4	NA	TGCAGTGCTGCCTGGATTCTAGACGAAAAACTGTTTTTT	CSAAWILDEKLFF
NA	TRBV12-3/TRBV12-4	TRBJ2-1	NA	TGTGCCAGCAGCCCTGAGACGGGCTCCTACAATGAGCAGTTCTTC	CASSPETGSYNEQFF
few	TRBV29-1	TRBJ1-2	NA	TGCAGCGTGTCGGGGCGTTCTACCTTC	CSVSGRSTF
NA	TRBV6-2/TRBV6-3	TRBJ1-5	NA	TGTGCCAGCGCGAAGGGCCAGGTCGGTCAGCCCCAGCATTTT	CASAKGQVGQPQHF
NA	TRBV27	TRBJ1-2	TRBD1	TGTGCCAGCAGACACAGGGGTAGGGGCTACACCTTC	CASRHRGRGYTF
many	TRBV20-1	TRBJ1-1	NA	TGCAGTGCTCTAAACACTGAAGCTTTCTTT	CSALNTEAFF
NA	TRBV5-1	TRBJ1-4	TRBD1	TGCGCCAGCAGCTTATTGACAGGGGTGGATGAAAAACTGTTTTTT	CASSLLTGVDEKLFF
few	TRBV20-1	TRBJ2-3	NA	TGCAGTGCTAGGCGGGGCACAGATACGCAGTATTTT	CSARRGTDTQYF
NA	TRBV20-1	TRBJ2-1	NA	TGCAGTGCTAGAGTGGGACTCTATCTCTCCTACAATGAGCAGTTCTTC	CSARVGLYLSYNEQFF
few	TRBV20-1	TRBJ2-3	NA	TGCAGTGGGTTTCGCCACACAGATACGCAGTATTTT	CSGFRHTDTQYF
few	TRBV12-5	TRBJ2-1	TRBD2	TGTGCTAGTGGTTTGGTACTTACTAGCGGCTACAATGAGCAGTTCTTC	CASGLVLTSGYNEQFF
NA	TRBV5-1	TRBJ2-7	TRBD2	TGCGCCAGCAGAAAATCCAGTCCTAGCGGGATCTACGAGCAGTACTTC	CASRKSSPSGIYEQYF
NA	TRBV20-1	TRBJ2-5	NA	TGCAGTGCTAGTGCGGTAGTAGGGGAGACCCAGTACTTC	CSASAVVGETQYF
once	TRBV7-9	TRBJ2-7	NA	TGTGCCAGCAGCTTAGGACGGGAGCGCACCTACGAGCAGTACTTC	CASSLGRERTYEQYF
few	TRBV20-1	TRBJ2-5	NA	TGCAGTGCCTCTTCCGGGAGTAGTGGGAGTTGGGCCCAGTACTTC	CSASSGSSGSWAQYF
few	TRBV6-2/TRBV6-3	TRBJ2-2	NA	TGTGCCAGCAAGCCAGGGGCGCCTAGCACCGGGGAGCTGTTTTTT	CASKPGAPSTGELFF
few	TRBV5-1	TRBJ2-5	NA	TGCGCCAGCAGCTTGGATCCGGGCCAGGGGGAGACCCAGTACTTC	CASSLDPGQGETQYF
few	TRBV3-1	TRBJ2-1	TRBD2	TGTGCCACCAAGCGGGGCTCCTACAATGAGCAGTTCTTC	CATKRGSYNEQFF
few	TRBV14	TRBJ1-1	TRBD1	TGTGCCAGCAGCCAGGCGACAGGGATGGGAGCTTTCTTT	CASSQATGMGAFF
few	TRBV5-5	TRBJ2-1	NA	TGTGCCAGCAGCTTGGTAGTTTCAGCATACAATGAGCAGTTCTTC	CASSLVVSAYNEQFF
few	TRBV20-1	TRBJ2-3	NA	TGCGGTCCCCTTAGCGGCAGCACAGATACGCAGTATTTT	CGPLSGSTDTQYF
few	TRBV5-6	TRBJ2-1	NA	TGTGCCAGCAGCGGTGGGTTGGAGCAAGGCTTC	CASSGGLEQGF
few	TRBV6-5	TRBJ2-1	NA	TGTGCCAGCAGTTACCTCAGGAGTAACCCAAACGAGCAGTTCTTC	CASSYLRSNPNEQFF
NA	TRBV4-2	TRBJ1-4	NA	TGTGCCAGCAGCCAAGCTTTCAGGGGAGACGGAAATGAAAAACTGTTTTTT	CASSQAFRGDGNEKLFF
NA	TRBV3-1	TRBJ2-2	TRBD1	TGTGCCAGCAGCCCGAGGACAGGGGGCACCGGGGAGCTGTTTTTT	CASSPRTGGTGELFF
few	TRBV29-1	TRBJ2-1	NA	TGCAGCGCTTCTAGGTCCCTGGGGGACAATGAGCAGTTCTTC	CSASRSLGDNEQFF
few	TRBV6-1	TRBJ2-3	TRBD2	TGTGCCAGCAGTGGAGCGGGAGGGCCGAATACGCAGTATTTT	CASSGAGGPNTQYF
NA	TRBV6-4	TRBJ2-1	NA	TGTGCCAGCAGTGACCTGGGACTTGGTGAGCAGTTCTTC	CASSDLGLGEQFF
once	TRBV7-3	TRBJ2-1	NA	TGTGCCAGCAGCTCAAGGGGGACACCAGTTCTTTTTGAGCAGTTCTTC	CASSSRGTPVLFEQFF
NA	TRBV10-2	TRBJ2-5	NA	TGCGCCAGCAGCGGGTGGGTGGAGACCCAGTACTTC	CASSGWVETQYF
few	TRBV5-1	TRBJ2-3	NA	TGCGCCAGCAGCTTGGCGTGGGGCGGCTCAGATACGCAGTATTTT	CASSLAWGGSDTQYF
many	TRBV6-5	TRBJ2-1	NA	TGTGCCAGCACCCGATACAATGAGCAGTTCTTC	CASTRYNEQFF
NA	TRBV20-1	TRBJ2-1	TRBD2	TGCAGTGCTACGGCTAGCGGAGCCTACAATGAGCAGTTCTTC	CSATASGAYNEQFF
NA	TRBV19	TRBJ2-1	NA	TGTGCCAGTAGTATCCGACGGGCCGCACATGAGCAGTTCTTC	CASSIRRAAHEQFF
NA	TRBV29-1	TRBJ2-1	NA	TGCAGCGTTGGTAAAGCAGACTCCTACAATGAGCAGTTCTTC	CSVGKADSYNEQFF